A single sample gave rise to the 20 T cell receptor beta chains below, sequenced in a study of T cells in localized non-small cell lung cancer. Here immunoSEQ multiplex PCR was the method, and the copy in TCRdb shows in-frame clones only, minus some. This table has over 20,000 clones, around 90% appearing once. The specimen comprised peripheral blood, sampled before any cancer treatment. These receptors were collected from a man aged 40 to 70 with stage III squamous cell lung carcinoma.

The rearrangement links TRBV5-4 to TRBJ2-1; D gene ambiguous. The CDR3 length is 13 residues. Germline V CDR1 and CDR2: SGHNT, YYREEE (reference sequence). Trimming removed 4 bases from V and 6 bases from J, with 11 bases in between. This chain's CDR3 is CASSPPRGNEQFF. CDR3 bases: TGTGCCAGCAGCCCCCCTAGAGGCAATGAGCAGTTCTTC.

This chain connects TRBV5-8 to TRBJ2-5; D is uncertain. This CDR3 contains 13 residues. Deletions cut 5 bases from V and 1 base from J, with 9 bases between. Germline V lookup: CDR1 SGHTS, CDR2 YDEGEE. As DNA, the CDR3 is TGTGCCAGCAGTCCCGGGCTCCAAGAGACCCAGTACTTC. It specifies CASSPGLQETQYF.

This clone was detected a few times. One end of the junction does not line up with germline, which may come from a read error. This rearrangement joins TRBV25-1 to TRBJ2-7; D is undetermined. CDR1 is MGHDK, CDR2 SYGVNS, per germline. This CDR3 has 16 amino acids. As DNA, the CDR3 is TGTGCCAGCAGTGAATATCCCCCAGCCCTTCGCCCCGAGCGGTACTTC. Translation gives CASSEYPPALRPERYF.

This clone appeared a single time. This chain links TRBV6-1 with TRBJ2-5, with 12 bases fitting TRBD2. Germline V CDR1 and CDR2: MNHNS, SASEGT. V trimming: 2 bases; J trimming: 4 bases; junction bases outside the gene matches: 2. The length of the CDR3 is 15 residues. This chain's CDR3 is CASSETSGGRETQYF. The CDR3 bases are TGTGCCAGCAGTGAAACTAGCGGGGGGCGAGAGACCCAGTACTTC.

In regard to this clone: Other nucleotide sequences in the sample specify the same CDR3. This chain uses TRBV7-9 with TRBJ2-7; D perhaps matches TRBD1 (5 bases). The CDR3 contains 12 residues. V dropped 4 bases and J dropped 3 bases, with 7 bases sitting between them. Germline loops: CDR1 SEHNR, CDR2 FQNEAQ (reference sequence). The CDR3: CASSSQGYEQYF. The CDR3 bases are TGTGCCAGCAGCTCTCAGGGCTACGAGCAGTACTTC.

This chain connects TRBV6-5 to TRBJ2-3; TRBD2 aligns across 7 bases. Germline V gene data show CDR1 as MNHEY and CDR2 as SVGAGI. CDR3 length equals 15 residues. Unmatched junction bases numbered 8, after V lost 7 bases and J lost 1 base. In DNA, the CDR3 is TGTGCCAGCACGAGAGCGGGGCTGGGCACAGATACGCAGTATTTT. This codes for CASTRAGLGTDTQYF.

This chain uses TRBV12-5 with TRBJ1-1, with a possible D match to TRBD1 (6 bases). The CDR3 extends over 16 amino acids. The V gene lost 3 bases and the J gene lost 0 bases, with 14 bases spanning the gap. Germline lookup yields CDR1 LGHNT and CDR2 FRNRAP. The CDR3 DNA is TGTGCTAGTGGTTTAGCCTCGGACAGAATGAACACTGAAGCTTTCTTT. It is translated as CASGLASDRMNTEAFF.

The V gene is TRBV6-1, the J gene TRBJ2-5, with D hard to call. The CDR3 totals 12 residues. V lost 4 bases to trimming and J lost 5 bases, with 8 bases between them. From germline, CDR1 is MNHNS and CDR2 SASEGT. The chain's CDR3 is CASSAGRETQYF. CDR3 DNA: TGTGCCAGCAGTGCCGGGCGGGAGACCCAGTACTTC.

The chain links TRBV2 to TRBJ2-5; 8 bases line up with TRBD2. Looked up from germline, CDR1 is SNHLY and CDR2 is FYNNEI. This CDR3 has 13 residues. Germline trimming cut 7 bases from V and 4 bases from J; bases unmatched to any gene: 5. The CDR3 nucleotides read TGTGCCAGCATGGCGGGGGGACGAGAGACCCAGTACTTC. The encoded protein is CASMAGGRETQYF.

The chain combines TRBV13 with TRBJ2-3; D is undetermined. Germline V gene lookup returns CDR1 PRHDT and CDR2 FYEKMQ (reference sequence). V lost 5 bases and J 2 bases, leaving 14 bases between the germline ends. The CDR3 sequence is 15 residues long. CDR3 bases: TGTGCCAGCAGCCACGGCCGTAGACACACAGATACGCAGTATTTT. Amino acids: CASSHGRRHTDTQYF.

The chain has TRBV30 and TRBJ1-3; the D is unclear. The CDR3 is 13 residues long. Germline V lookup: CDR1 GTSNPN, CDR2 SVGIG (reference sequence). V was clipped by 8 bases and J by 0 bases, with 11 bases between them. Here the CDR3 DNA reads TGTGCCGGACTGATTGGCTCTGGAAACACCATATATTTT. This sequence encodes CAGLIGSGNTIYF.

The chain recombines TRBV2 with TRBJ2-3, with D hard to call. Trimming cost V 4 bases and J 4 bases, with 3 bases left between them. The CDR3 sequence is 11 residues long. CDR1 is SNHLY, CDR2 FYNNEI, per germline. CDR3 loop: CASSVSDTQYF. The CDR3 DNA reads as TGTGCCAGCAGTGTCTCAGATACGCAGTATTTT. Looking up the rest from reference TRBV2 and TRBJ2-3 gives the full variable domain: EPEVTQTPSHQVTQMGQEVILRCVPISNHLYFYWYRQILGQKVEFLVSFYNNEISEKSEIFDDQFSVERPDGSNFTLKIRSTKLEDSAMYFCASSVSDTQYFGPGTRLTVL.

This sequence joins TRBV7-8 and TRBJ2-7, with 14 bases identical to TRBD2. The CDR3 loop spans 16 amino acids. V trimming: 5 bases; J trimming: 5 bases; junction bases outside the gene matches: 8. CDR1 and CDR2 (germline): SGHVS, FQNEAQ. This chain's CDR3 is CASSREGLAGAHEQYF. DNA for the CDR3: TGTGCCAGCAGCCGAGAGGGACTAGCGGGAGCCCACGAGCAGTACTTC.

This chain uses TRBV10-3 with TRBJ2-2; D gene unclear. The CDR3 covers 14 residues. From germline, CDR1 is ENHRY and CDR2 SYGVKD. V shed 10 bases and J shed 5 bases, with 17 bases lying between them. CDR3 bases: TGTGCCACCCTTAAAGAAGTGGGGACCGGGGAGCTGTTTTTT. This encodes CATLKEVGTGELFF.

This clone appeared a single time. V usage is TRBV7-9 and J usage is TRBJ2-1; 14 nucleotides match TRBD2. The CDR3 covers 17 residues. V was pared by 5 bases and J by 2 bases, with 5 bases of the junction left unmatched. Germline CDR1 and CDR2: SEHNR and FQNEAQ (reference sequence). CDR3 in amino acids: CASSPTSGGAAYNEQFF. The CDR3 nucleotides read TGTGCCAGCAGCCCGACTAGCGGGGGGGCGGCCTACAATGAGCAGTTCTTC.

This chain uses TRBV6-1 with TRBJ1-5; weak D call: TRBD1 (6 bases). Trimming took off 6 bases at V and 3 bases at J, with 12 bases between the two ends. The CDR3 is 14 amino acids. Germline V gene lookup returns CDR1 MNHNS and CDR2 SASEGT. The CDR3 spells CASRVRGINQPQHF. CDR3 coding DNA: TGTGCCAGCAGGGTTAGGGGGATCAATCAGCCCCAGCATTTT.

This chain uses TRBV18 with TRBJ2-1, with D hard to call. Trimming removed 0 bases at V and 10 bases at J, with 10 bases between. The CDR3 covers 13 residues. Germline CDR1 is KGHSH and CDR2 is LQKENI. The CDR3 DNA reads TGTGCCAGCTCACCACCTACACAGAAAGAGCAGTTCTTC. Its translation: CASSPPTQKEQFF. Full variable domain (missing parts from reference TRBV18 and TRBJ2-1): NAGVMQNPRHLVRRRGQEARLRCSPMKGHSHVYWYRQLPEEGLKFMVYLQKENIIDESGMPKERFSAEFPKEGPSILRIQQVVRGDSAAYFCASSPPTQKEQFFGPGTRLTVL.

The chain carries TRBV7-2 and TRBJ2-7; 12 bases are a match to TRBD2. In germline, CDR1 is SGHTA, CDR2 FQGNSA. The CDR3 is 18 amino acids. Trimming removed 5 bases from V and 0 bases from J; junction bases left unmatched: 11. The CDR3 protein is CASSPETSGGPSSYEQYF. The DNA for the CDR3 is TGTGCCAGCAGCCCCGAGACTAGCGGGGGCCCGAGCTCCTACGAGCAGTACTTC.

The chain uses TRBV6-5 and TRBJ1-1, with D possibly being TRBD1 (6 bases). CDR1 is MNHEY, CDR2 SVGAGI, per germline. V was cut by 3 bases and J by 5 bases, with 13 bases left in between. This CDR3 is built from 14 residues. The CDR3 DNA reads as TGTGCCAGCAGTTATACAGGGAAGGGGACTGAAGCTTTCTTT. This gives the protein CASSYTGKGTEAFF.

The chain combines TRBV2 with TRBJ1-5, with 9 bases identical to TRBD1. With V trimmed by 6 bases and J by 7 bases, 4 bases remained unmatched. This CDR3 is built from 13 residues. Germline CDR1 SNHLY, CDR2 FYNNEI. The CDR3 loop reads CASSGQGKQPQHF. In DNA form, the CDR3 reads TGTGCCAGCAGCGGACAGGGGAAACAGCCCCAGCATTTT.